These T cell receptor beta chains were read from a single sample in a study of T cells in Graves' hyperthyroidism and ophthalmopathy. TCRdb ran MiXCR on the multiplex PCR reads and lists one entry per CDR3 protein. The sample lists roughly 240,000 distinct CDR3 sequences, about 17% occurring once. Sequenced input: blood. All receptors derive from a woman aged 18-29 years with Graves' ophthalmopathy. CDR3s include the opening cysteine and the closing phenylalanine or tryptophan. Fields, in order: D gene, V gene, CDR3 length, clone size, J gene, CDR3 protein, CDR3 DNA. A D gene is named only where the DNA matches it firmly. Expanded clones are given a class, and other clones once, few, many or no size at all.

>-|TRBV6-5|14|many|TRBJ1-1
CASSYAGTNTEAFF
TGTGCCAGCAGTTATGCGGGGACGAACACTGAAGCTTTCTTT
>TRBD2|TRBV5-8|15|many|TRBJ2-5
CASSNPSGLAETQYF
TGTGCCAGCAGCAACCCCTCAGGACTAGCGGAGACCCAGTACTTC
>-|TRBV3-1|12|-|TRBJ1-2
CASGRGRALYTF
TGTGCCAGCGGGAGGGGCAGGGCCCTCTACACCTTC
>-|TRBV12-3/TRBV12-4|13|-|TRBJ1-2
CASRGRGDYGYTF
TGTGCCAGCAGGGGACGGGGGGACTATGGCTACACCTTC
>-|TRBV2|13|many|TRBJ1-5
CASSEGGPQPQHF
TGTGCCAGCAGTGAGGGGGGCCCTCAGCCCCAGCATTTT
>TRBD1|TRBV28|14|-|TRBJ1-1
CASSFRDRATEAFF
TGTGCCAGCAGTTTTCGGGACAGGGCCACTGAAGCTTTCTTT
>TRBD1|TRBV6-1|16|many|TRBJ1-1
CASSSPGTGGSTEAFF
TGTGCCAGCAGTTCGCCGGGGACAGGGGGCTCCACTGAAGCTTTCTTT
>TRBD1|TRBV2|14|many|TRBJ1-2
CASSDRPRGYGYTF
TGTGCCAGCAGTGATCGGCCCAGGGGGTATGGCTACACCTTC
>-|TRBV28|15|many|TRBJ2-7
CASSFPPSGGYEQYF
TGTGCCAGCAGTTTCCCCCCCAGTGGGGGTTACGAGCAGTACTTC
>-|TRBV6-1|15|many|TRBJ1-6
CASNWEGTNNSPLHF
TGTGCCAGCAATTGGGAGGGGACCAATAATTCACCCCTCCACTTT
>-|TRBV30|15|many|TRBJ2-7
CAWSVRDLRIYEQYF
TGTGCCTGGAGTGTACGGGACCTTCGGATCTACGAGCAGTACTTC
>TRBD2|TRBV28|18|many|TRBJ2-3
CASSLLLAGGGGTDTQYF
TGTGCCAGCAGTTTATTACTAGCGGGGGGCGGTGGGACAGATACGCAGTATTTT
>TRBD1|TRBV6-2/TRBV6-3|13|many|TRBJ2-3
CASSLNRDREKYF
TGTGCCAGCAGTTTGAACCGGGACAGGGAAAAGTATTTT
>-|TRBV20-1|16|many|TRBJ1-2
CSASKGFLGSRLIYTF
TGCAGTGCTAGCAAGGGATTCTTGGGATCTCGGCTGATCTACACCTTC
>-|TRBV19|15|many|TRBJ2-2
CASSIAGGSSGELFF
TGTGCCAGTAGTATTGCCGGCGGATCATCCGGGGAGCTGTTTTTT
>TRBD1|TRBV12-3/TRBV12-4|15|many|TRBJ1-6
CASSFGTGPNSPLHF
TGTGCCAGCAGTTTCGGGACAGGGCCTAATTCACCCCTCCACTTT
>-|TRBV5-1|15|many|TRBJ2-3
CASSLGRGYTDTQYF
TGCGCCAGCAGCTTGGGCAGGGGTTACACAGATACGCAGTATTTT
>-|TRBV6-5|12|many|TRBJ1-6
CASSYKDSPLHF
TGTGCCAGCAGTTACAAGGATTCACCCCTCCACTTT
>-|TRBV27|14|many|TRBJ1-4
CASSLYGGPEKLFF
TGTGCCAGCAGTTTATATGGGGGGCCGGAAAAACTGTTTTTT
>-|TRBV28|14|many|TRBJ1-2
CASRRTVSNYGYTF
TGTGCCAGCAGGAGGACAGTTTCTAACTATGGCTACACCTTC
>-|TRBV3-1|15|many|TRBJ2-1
CASTNVGAGLNEQFF
TGTGCCAGCACCAACGTGGGGGCCGGGCTCAATGAGCAGTTCTTC
>-|TRBV6-2/TRBV6-3|15|many|TRBJ1-1
CASNPPGGGDTEAFF
TGTGCCAGCAACCCCCCGGGCGGTGGGGACACTGAAGCTTTCTTT
>TRBD2|TRBV11-2|16|many|TRBJ2-3
CASSSLAGGITDTQYF
TGTGCCAGCAGCTCGTTAGCGGGGGGCATCACAGATACGCAGTATTTT
>TRBD1|TRBV19|16|-|TRBJ1-6
CASSPVDQGVGSPLHF
TGTGCCAGTAGCCCGGTGGATCAGGGGGTAGGATCACCCCTCCACTTT
>TRBD2|TRBV20-1|13|-|TRBJ2-1
CSAGSGRASEQFF
TGCAGTGCTGGTAGCGGGAGGGCCAGTGAGCAGTTCTTC